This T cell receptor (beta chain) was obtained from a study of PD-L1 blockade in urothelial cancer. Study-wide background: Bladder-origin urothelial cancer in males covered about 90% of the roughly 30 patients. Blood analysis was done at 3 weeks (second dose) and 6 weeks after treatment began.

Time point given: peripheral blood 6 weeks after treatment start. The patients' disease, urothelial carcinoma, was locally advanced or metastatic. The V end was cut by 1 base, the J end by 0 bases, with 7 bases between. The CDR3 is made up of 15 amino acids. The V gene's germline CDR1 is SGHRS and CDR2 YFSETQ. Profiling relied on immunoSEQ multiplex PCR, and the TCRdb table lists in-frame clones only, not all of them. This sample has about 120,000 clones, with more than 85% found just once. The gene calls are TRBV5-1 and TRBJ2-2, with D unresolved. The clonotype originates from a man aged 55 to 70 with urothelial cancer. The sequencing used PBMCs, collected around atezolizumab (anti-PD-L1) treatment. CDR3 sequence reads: CASSLTHTNTGELFF. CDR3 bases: TGCGCCAGCAGCTTGACCCACACGAACACCGGGGAGCTGTTTTTT.